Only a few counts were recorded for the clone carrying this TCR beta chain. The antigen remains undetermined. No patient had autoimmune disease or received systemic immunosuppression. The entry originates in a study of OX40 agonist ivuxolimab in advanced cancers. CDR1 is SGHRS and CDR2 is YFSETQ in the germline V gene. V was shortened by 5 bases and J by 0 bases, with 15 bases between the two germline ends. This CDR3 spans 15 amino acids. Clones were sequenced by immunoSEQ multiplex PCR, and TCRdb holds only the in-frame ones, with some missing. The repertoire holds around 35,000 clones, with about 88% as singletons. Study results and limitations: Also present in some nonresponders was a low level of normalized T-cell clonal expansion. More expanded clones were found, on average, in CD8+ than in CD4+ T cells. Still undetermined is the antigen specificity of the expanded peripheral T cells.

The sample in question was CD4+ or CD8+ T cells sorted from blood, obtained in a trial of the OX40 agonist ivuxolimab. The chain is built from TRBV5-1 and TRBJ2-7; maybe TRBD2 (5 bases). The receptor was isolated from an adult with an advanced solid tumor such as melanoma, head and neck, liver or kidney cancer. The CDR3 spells CASRPRTGSSYEQYF. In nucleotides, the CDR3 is TGCGCCAGCAGGCCCCGGACTGGGAGCTCCTACGAGCAGTACTTC.